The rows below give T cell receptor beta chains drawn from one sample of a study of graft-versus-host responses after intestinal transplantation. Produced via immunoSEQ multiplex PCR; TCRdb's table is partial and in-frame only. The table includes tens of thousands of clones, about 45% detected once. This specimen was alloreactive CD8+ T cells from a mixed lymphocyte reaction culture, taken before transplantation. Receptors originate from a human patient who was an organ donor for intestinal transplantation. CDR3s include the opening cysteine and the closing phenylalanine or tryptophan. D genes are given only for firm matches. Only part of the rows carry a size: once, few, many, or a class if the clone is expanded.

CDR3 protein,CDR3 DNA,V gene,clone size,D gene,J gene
CASSPIGGPYGYTF,TGTGCCAGCAGTCCGATAGGGGGGCCCTATGGCTACACCTTC,TRBV27,NA,NA,TRBJ1-2
CASGPTGDDYTF,TGTGCCAGCGGTCCGACAGGGGATGACTACACCTTC,TRBV9,few,TRBD1,TRBJ1-2
CASSDTLAGVEQFF,TGCGCCAGCAGCGATACACTAGCGGGAGTTGAGCAGTTCTTC,TRBV4-3,NA,TRBD2,TRBJ2-1
CASSLVGGVDGYTF,TGTGCCAGCAGCTTGGTAGGAGGGGTAGACGGCTACACCTTC,TRBV5-5,NA,NA,TRBJ1-2
CTSSQAGLAGGPVGTQYF,TGCACCAGCAGCCAAGCGGGACTAGCGGGAGGGCCTGTGGGGACCCAGTACTTC,TRBV1,NA,NA,TRBJ2-5
CASSAPGAPYEQYF,TGTGCCAGCAGCGCTCCAGGGGCCCCCTACGAGCAGTACTTC,TRBV7-9,medium-sized,NA,TRBJ2-7
CASRGAKYSNQPQHF,TGTGCCAGTAGGGGTGCGAAATATAGCAATCAGCCCCAGCATTTT,TRBV19,few,NA,TRBJ1-5
CASSLPPESYDEQFF,TGTGCCAGCAGCTTACCGCCAGAAAGCTACGATGAGCAGTTCTTC,TRBV7-6,NA,NA,TRBJ2-1
CASSLTPSSYEQYF,TGTGCCAGCAGCTTAACACCGAGCTCCTACGAGCAGTACTTC,TRBV5-4,few,NA,TRBJ2-7
CASSLWENTEAFF,TGCGCCAGCAGCTTGTGGGAGAACACTGAAGCTTTCTTT,TRBV5-1,NA,NA,TRBJ1-1
CASSFGLSYEQYF,TGTGCCAGCAGTTTCGGACTTTCCTACGAGCAGTACTTC,TRBV28,few,NA,TRBJ2-7
CAIRGTGGKDTQYF,TGTGCCATCAGGGGGACAGGCGGGAAAGATACGCAGTATTTT,TRBV10-3,few,TRBD1,TRBJ2-3
CASSFCIGGYYGYTF,TGTGCCAGCAGCTTTTGTATAGGGGGGTACTATGGCTACACCTTC,TRBV11-3,NA,NA,TRBJ1-2
CASSGDGYEQYF,TGTGCCAGCAGCGGGGATGGGTACGAGCAGTACTTC,TRBV9,few,NA,TRBJ2-7
CASSVTGNNQPQHF,TGTGCCAGCAGCGTAACTGGGAACAATCAGCCCCAGCATTTT,TRBV9,NA,NA,TRBJ1-5
CATEGDPGNEQFF,TGTGCCACCGAGGGGGACCCGGGCAATGAGCAGTTCTTC,TRBV19,NA,NA,TRBJ2-1
CASSLEAGSLGEQYF,TGTGCCAGCAGCTTGGAGGCAGGGTCGTTGGGCGAGCAGTACTTC,TRBV4-2,few,NA,TRBJ2-7
CASSLGGQGEREQYF,TGTGCCAGCAGCTTGGGGGGACAGGGAGAAAGGGAGCAGTACTTC,TRBV5-4,NA,TRBD1,TRBJ2-7
CSVAWDRVNTEAFF,TGCAGCGTCGCTTGGGACAGGGTGAACACTGAAGCTTTCTTT,TRBV29-1,NA,TRBD1,TRBJ1-1
CASGGGDATYEQYF,TGTGCCAGCGGCGGAGGGGACGCCACCTACGAGCAGTACTTC,TRBV11-3,few,NA,TRBJ2-7
CASSSWYRDMGGSSYEQYF,TGTGCTAGCAGCTCGTGGTACAGGGATATGGGGGGCAGCTCCTACGAGCAGTACTTC,TRBV7-7,NA,NA,TRBJ2-7
CASKKGLYEQYF,TGTGCCAGCAAAAAGGGCCTCTACGAGCAGTACTTC,TRBV27,NA,NA,TRBJ2-7
CASSQGAYGYTF,TGTGCCAGCAGTCAGGGGGCCTATGGCTACACCTTC,TRBV6-1,NA,TRBD1,TRBJ1-2
CASSSPAENYGYTF,TGTGCCAGCAGTTCCCCGGCGGAAAACTATGGCTACACCTTC,TRBV28,once,NA,TRBJ1-2
CASGQGVNEQFF,TGTGCCAGCGGACAGGGGGTGAATGAGCAGTTCTTC,TRBV6-5,medium-sized,TRBD1,TRBJ2-1
CASKEPLVQTQYF,TGTGCCAGCAAGGAACCTCTGGTCCAGACCCAGTACTTC,TRBV6-1,NA,NA,TRBJ2-5
CSAYRQETQYF,TGCAGTGCCTATCGGCAAGAGACCCAGTACTTC,TRBV20-1,NA,NA,TRBJ2-5
CASHTALFNEQYF,TGTGCCAGCCACACAGCCCTTTTCAACGAGCAGTACTTC,TRBV6-5,NA,NA,TRBJ2-7
CASSEVFNYEQYF,TGTGCCAGCAGTGAGGTCTTCAACTACGAGCAGTACTTC,TRBV6-1,once,NA,TRBJ2-7
CASFDVSTGQGAHEQYF,TGTGCCAGTTTCGATGTTAGTACGGGACAGGGGGCCCACGAGCAGTACTTC,TRBV2,NA,TRBD1,TRBJ2-7
CASRASGSYEQFF,TGTGCCAGCAGGGCTAGCGGGAGTTATGAGCAGTTCTTC,TRBV6-4,few,TRBD2,TRBJ2-1
CSVVGTSGYEQYF,TGCAGCGTTGTTGGGACTAGCGGCTACGAGCAGTACTTC,TRBV29-1,few,TRBD2,TRBJ2-7
CAITAAGAAYEQYF,TGTGCCATCACAGCAGCAGGGGCCGCCTACGAGCAGTACTTC,TRBV4-2,NA,NA,TRBJ2-7
CASRLSGRGRSYNEQFF,TGTGCCAGCAGACTTAGCGGGAGAGGACGCTCCTACAATGAGCAGTTCTTC,TRBV12-1,NA,NA,TRBJ2-1
CASSLGDTQYF,TGTGCCAGCAGTTTGGGAGATACGCAGTATTTT,TRBV27,NA,NA,TRBJ2-3
CSVGQGGLYEQYF,TGCAGCGTTGGACAGGGGGGTCTCTACGAGCAGTACTTC,TRBV29-1,NA,TRBD1,TRBJ2-7
CASSLPGGADTQYF,TGTGCCAGCAGCCTTCCCGGGGGGGCAGATACGCAGTATTTT,TRBV7-8,few,TRBD2,TRBJ2-3
CASSSRMGGEQYF,TGTGCCAGCAGCTCCCGGATGGGGGGCGAGCAGTACTTC,TRBV7-2,NA,NA,TRBJ2-7
CASSLSTWGTGTQYF,TGTGCCAGCAGTTTATCGACCTGGGGGACAGGGACCCAGTACTTC,TRBV27,few,TRBD1,TRBJ2-5
CASSQVRAEPQETQYF,TGTGCCAGCAGCCAAGTGAGGGCGGAGCCCCAAGAGACCCAGTACTTC,TRBV4-2,NA,NA,TRBJ2-5
CASSLGGGNQPQHF,TGTGCCAGCAGCCTGGGAGGGGGGAATCAGCCCCAGCATTTT,TRBV13,few,NA,TRBJ1-5
CASSEALRNYGYTF,TGTGCCAGCAGTGAAGCGCTTCGTAACTATGGCTACACCTTC,TRBV2,NA,NA,TRBJ1-2
CASRPSGLADQETQYF,TGTGCCAGCAGACCGTCGGGACTAGCGGACCAAGAGACCCAGTACTTC,TRBV28,NA,TRBD2,TRBJ2-5
CASSQEAFSYEQYF,TGTGCCAGCAGCCAAGAGGCATTCTCCTACGAGCAGTACTTC,TRBV4-2,few,NA,TRBJ2-7
CASSPQGNTEAFF,TGCGCCAGCAGCCCACAGGGGAACACTGAAGCTTTCTTT,TRBV5-1,medium-sized,NA,TRBJ1-1
CASRDRNRDGQPQHF,TGCGCCAGCAGGGACCGGAACCGGGACGGTCAGCCCCAGCATTTT,TRBV10-1,NA,NA,TRBJ1-5
CASSLKSSGSYPFYNEQFF,TGTGCCAGCAGCTTAAAATCTAGCGGGAGCTATCCCTTCTACAATGAGCAGTTCTTC,TRBV7-2,NA,TRBD2,TRBJ2-1
CASSTGSSGTIQETQYF,TGTGCCAGCAGTACAGGTTCTAGCGGGACGATCCAAGAGACCCAGTACTTC,TRBV5-8,NA,TRBD2,TRBJ2-5
CASSPGVGLDQPQHF,TGTGCCAGCTCACCAGGGGTGGGGCTAGATCAGCCCCAGCATTTT,TRBV18,NA,NA,TRBJ1-5
CASSDPKNNEQFF,TGTGCCAGCAGCGACCCTAAGAACAATGAGCAGTTCTTC,TRBV5-4,few,NA,TRBJ2-1
CASRLDSSNQPQHF,TGTGCCAGCAGATTAGACAGTAGCAATCAGCCCCAGCATTTT,TRBV6-5,once,NA,TRBJ1-5
CASSLSLAGEGTAGELFF,TGTGCCAGCAGCTTAAGCCTAGCGGGAGAGGGAACCGCCGGGGAGCTGTTTTTT,TRBV7-6,NA,TRBD2,TRBJ2-2
CASSLTSNEQFF,TGTGCCAGCAGCTTAACCAGCAATGAGCAGTTCTTC,TRBV11-2,NA,NA,TRBJ2-1
CASSKDRGLGNQPQHF,TGTGCCAGCAGCAAGGACAGGGGGCTAGGGAATCAGCCCCAGCATTTT,TRBV21-1,NA,NA,TRBJ1-5
CASSQGTFWYEQYF,TGCGCCAGCAGCCAAGGTACCTTTTGGTACGAGCAGTACTTC,TRBV4-1,few,NA,TRBJ2-7
CASRLVGRGDTEAFF,TGTGCCAGCCGCCTGGTTGGCAGAGGAGACACTGAAGCTTTCTTT,TRBV27,few,NA,TRBJ1-1
CASSRGNEQFF,TGCGCCAGCAGCCGGGGGAATGAGCAGTTCTTC,TRBV5-1,NA,NA,TRBJ2-1
CASSVGQGNQETQYF,TGTGCCAGCAGCGTCGGGCAGGGCAACCAAGAGACCCAGTACTTC,TRBV5-8,medium-sized,NA,TRBJ2-5